This entry lists 14 T cell receptor beta chains sequenced from one sample in a study of vaccination and CD4 T cells after COVID-19. Cultured CD4+ T cell DNA was sequenced using the Oncomine TCR Beta short-read assay. Using its own MiXCR run on the PCR reads, TCRdb lists one record per CDR3 protein. The table lists about 21,000 distinct CDR3 sequences, approximately 40% of them singletons. Antigens for these TCRs are unknown. Time point defined: late sampling 161 to 241 days after vaccination in three convalescent patients. Treatment specified: roughly 11-day PBMC culture with coronavirus spike peptide pools or control peptides (ViraFEST assay). Here the sequenced sample was CD4+ T cells from blood, cultured in vitro, taken about 7 months after SARS-CoV-2 vaccination. The receptor set was obtained from a human donor who had recovered from COVID-19.

The chain joins TRBV15 to TRBJ2-5; D possibly corresponds to TRBD2 (5 bases). Per germline, CDR1 LNHNV and CDR2 YYDKDF (reference sequence). The length of the CDR3 is 16 residues. V gave up 2 bases and J gave up 5 bases, with 18 bases separating them. The CDR3 sequence is CATSRPRAVDGETQYF. The CDR3 bases are TGTGCCACCAGCAGACCGAGGGCTGTTGACGGTGAGACCCAGTACTTC.

The rearrangement joins TRBV20-1 to TRBJ2-3; 11 bases align to TRBD2. V gave up 5 bases and J gave up 0 bases; unmatched junction bases: 4. Germline V CDR1 and CDR2: DFQATT, SNEGSKA (reference sequence). This CDR3 has 15 residues. CDR3 region: CSAYRTSGSTDTQYF. Written as DNA, the CDR3 is TGCAGTGCTTATCGGACTAGCGGGAGCACAGATACGCAGTATTTT.

The J gene is TRBJ2-3, the V gene TRBV20-1; D possibly corresponds to TRBD2 (6 bases). The germline CDR1 and CDR2 sequences are DFQATT and SNEGSKA (reference sequence). V lost 6 bases to trimming and J lost 2 bases, with 21 bases between them. CDR3 size: 16 residues. The CDR3 DNA reads TGCAGTGCGGGGGACTTCTCCGGGATCCTCACAGATACGCAGTATTTT. Translation: CSAGDFSGILTDTQYF.

This clonotype was found once. The chain is built from TRBV18 and TRBJ2-5; D may be TRBD1 or TRBD2 (5 bases each). Per the germline V gene, CDR1 is KGHSH and CDR2 is LQKENI. The CDR3 runs 13 residues. The germline V and J ends were trimmed by 3 bases and 3 bases, with 8 bases remaining between them. CDR3 bases: TGTGCCAGCTCACCGGGGACGGAAGAGACCCAGTACTTC. This sequence encodes CASSPGTEETQYF.

This clonotype was detected only a few times. The CDR3 nucleotides read TGTGCCAGCAGCAATAGCGGGTATAGCTCCTACGAGCAGTACTTC. Amino acids: CASSNSGYSSYEQYF. The chain recombines TRBV7-9 with TRBJ2-7; 7 nucleotides match TRBD2. With V trimmed by 5 bases and J by 0 bases, 7 bases remained unmatched. The CDR3 contains 15 residues. CDR1 is SEHNR and CDR2 is FQNEAQ in the germline V gene (reference sequence).

The chain couples TRBV7-2 to TRBJ2-1, with TRBD2 matching 14 bases. V shed 3 bases and J 13 bases; nucleotides not matched to a gene: 5. Germline CDR1 is SGHTA and CDR2 is FQGNSA. The CDR3 is 14 residues long. The DNA of the CDR3 is TGTGCCAGCAGCTTTGGGACTAGCGGGAGTAAACAGTTCTTC. Translated: CASSFGTSGSKQFF.

The sample holds a few counts of this clonotype. The V gene is TRBV28, the J gene TRBJ2-7, with D maybe TRBD1 (5 bases). The germline CDR1 and CDR2 sequences are MDHEN and SYDVKM. The ends were cut back, 3 bases at V and 3 bases at J, with 12 bases in the middle. CDR3 length: 14 residues. For the CDR3, the DNA is TGTGCCAGCAGTTTTCAGGGCAAATACTACGAGCAGTACTTC. Residues: CASSFQGKYYEQYF. The complete variable domain, with remaining parts taken from reference TRBV28 and TRBJ2-7, reads DVKVTQSSRYLVKRTGEKVFLECVQDMDHENMFWYRQDPGLGLRLIYFSYDVKMKEKGDIPEGYSVSREKKERFSLILESASTNQTSMYLCASSFQGKYYEQYFGPGTRLTVT.

In regard to this clonotype: One end of the junction fails to match germline, which may point to a read error. The chain uses TRBV15 and TRBJ2-2, with a tentative D call TRBD1 (7 bases). The CDR3 is 18 residues long. CDR1 and CDR2 from the germline V gene are LNHNV and YYDKDF (reference sequence). CDR3: CATSRGGRQGPNTGEVFF. In DNA form, the CDR3 reads TGTGCCACCAGCAGAGGTGGGCGACAGGGACCGAACACCGGGGAGGTGTTTTTT.

This clonotype was picked up a small number of times. This rearrangement joins TRBV20-1 to TRBJ2-1; 7 bases are a match to TRBD2. CDR1 and CDR2 (germline): DFQATT, SNEGSKA (reference sequence). V trimming: 1 base; J trimming: 2 bases; junction bases outside the gene matches: 2. The CDR3 covers 14 residues. CDR3 coding DNA: TGCAGTGCTAGAGGCGGGAGTACCTACAATGAGCAGTTCTTC. This gives the protein CSARGGSTYNEQFF.

In its sample, this clonotype was seen a few times. The chain combines TRBV20-1 with TRBJ2-3, with TRBD2 identical over 9 bases. V was pared by 5 bases and J by 5 bases, with 11 bases of the junction left unmatched. Germline lookup yields CDR1 DFQATT and CDR2 SNEGSKA (reference sequence). This CDR3 is built from 15 residues. The CDR3 reads CSALTSGNMGDTQYF. CDR3 nucleotide sequence: TGCAGTGCTTTGACTAGCGGAAACATGGGAGATACGCAGTATTTT.

The rearrangement links TRBV6-1 to TRBJ2-7; D uncertain. Germline V gene sequence: CDR1 MNHNS, CDR2 SASEGT. Trimming took 4 bases from V and 2 from J, leaving 9 bases between them. The CDR3 contains 13 residues. CDR3 in amino acids: CASSGYRTYEQYF. CDR3 bases: TGTGCCAGCAGTGGTTACCGGACCTACGAGCAGTACTTC.

V is TRBV19 and J is TRBJ1-1, with 7 nucleotides matching TRBD1. J gave up 0 bases and V 7 bases, and 2 bases lay outside the gene matches. The CDR3 length is 13 residues. Germline loops: CDR1 LNHDA, CDR2 SQIVND (reference sequence). The CDR3, as DNA: TGTGCCAGTACGGGACAGTTGAACACTGAAGCTTTCTTT. Translation: CASTGQLNTEAFF. Variable domain in full (rest from reference TRBV19 and TRBJ1-1): DGGITQSPKYLFRKEGQNVTLSCEQNLNHDAMYWYRQDPGQGLRLIYYSQIVNDFQKGDIAEGYSVSREKKESFPLTVTSAQKNPTAFYLCASTGQLNTEAFFGQGTRLTVV.

The V gene is TRBV28, the J gene TRBJ1-2; 9 nucleotides line up with TRBD1. Losses at the gene ends were 11 bases for V and 6 bases for J; bases not matched to a gene: 10. The germline CDR1 and CDR2 sequences are MDHEN and SYDVKM. The length of the CDR3 is 13 residues. The CDR3: CAGNTGGSDGYTF. The DNA of the CDR3 is TGTGCCGGAAACACAGGGGGCAGTGATGGCTACACCTTC.

This clonotype was counted only a few times. This chain joins TRBV20-1 and TRBJ1-5, with D perhaps matching TRBD1 (6 bases). Deletions cut 4 bases from V and 1 base from J, with 8 bases between. This CDR3 has 13 residues. Germline loops: CDR1 DFQATT, CDR2 SNEGSKA (reference sequence). CDR3 coding DNA: TGCAGTGCTAAGCAGGGGAGCAATCAGCCCCAGCATTTT. Protein sequence: CSAKQGSNQPQHF.